The 5 T cell receptor beta chains given below trace back to one sample, sequenced in a study of identical twins. One entry per CDR3 protein, called by TCRdb with MiXCR from the 5' RACE reads. This sample carries fewer than 250,000 distinct CDR3 sequences, 7.5% of them seen once, and the ten largest clones take more than 5%. This same sample was also part of a study on yellow fever vaccine responses in identical twins.

Sequenced input: CD8+ T cells sorted from blood. These receptors were obtained from a woman in her late teens or twenties in good health.

This clonotype was observed at least ten times. The chain joins TRBV12-3 or TRBV12-4 to TRBJ2-1; 12 nucleotides line up with TRBD2. The CDR3 loop spans 15 amino acids. V trimming: 5 bases; J trimming: 5 bases; junction bases outside the gene matches: 4. CDR3 sequence: CASSRLAGADNEQFF. CDR3 bases: TGTGCCAGCAGTCGACTAGCGGGAGCGGACAATGAGCAGTTCTTC.

This clonotype was seen ten or more times. V gene TRBV24-1 combines with J gene TRBJ2-2, with a weak D call TRBD1 (6 bases). This CDR3 is built from 15 residues. The germline V gene has CDR1 KGHDR and CDR2 SFDVKD. The germline V and J ends were trimmed by 3 bases and 4 bases, with 11 bases remaining between them. This chain's CDR3 is CATSDSQGTTGELFF. For the CDR3, the DNA is TGTGCCACCAGTGATAGCCAGGGGACCACCGGGGAGCTGTTTTTT.

This clonotype was picked up many times. The chain is built from TRBV10-3 and TRBJ2-2; 7 nucleotides match TRBD1. Germline CDR1 and CDR2: ENHRY and SYGVKD. V shed 2 bases and J 7 bases; nucleotides not matched to a gene: 19. The CDR3 contains 19 residues. CDR3 nucleotides: TGTGCCATCAGTGAGCGGTTGACAGGGCTGTTGGATGAGGGCGGGGAGCTGTTTTTT. This codes for CAISERLTGLLDEGGELFF.

In its sample, this clonotype was seen a few times. This chain uses TRBV6-4 with TRBJ2-5; TRBD2 matches at 11 bases. V gave up 4 bases and J gave up 1 base; unmatched junction bases: 2. CDR1 is MRHNA and CDR2 is SNTAGT in the germline V gene. This CDR3 spans 15 amino acids. The CDR3 protein is CASSALAGVQETQYF. For the CDR3, the DNA is TGTGCCAGCAGTGCACTAGCGGGGGTCCAAGAGACCCAGTACTTC.

In its sample, this clonotype was seen a few times. The chain carries TRBV5-6 and TRBJ2-7, with 11 positions matching TRBD2. The CDR3 is made up of 17 amino acids. J lost 3 bases, V lost 3 bases, and 11 bases had no gene match. Germline V gene data show CDR1 as SGHDT and CDR2 as YYEEEE. The CDR3: CASSYVPGTSGNYEQYF. The CDR3 nucleotides are TGTGCCAGCAGCTATGTCCCCGGGACTAGCGGCAACTACGAGCAGTACTTC.